The T cell receptor (beta chain) described here comes from a study of yellow fever vaccine responses in identical twins. This clonotype was counted a single time. Antigen unknown. Germline V gene lookup returns CDR1 DFQATT and CDR2 SNEGSKA (reference sequence). V was trimmed by 0 bases and J by 1 base, leaving 9 bases between them. The CDR3 runs to 15 residues. Via MiXCR, TCRdb re-called the RT-PCR reads, giving one row per CDR3 protein. The data hold about 2,400 distinct CDR3 sequences, with almost 85% observed a single time. Findings and limits, study-wide: As reported, the vaccine T cell response of twins seemed partly convergent and partly personalized.

The material sequenced was T cells from blood (PBMCs), unsorted or a sorted subset (not recorded which), taken before or after yellow fever vaccination (not recorded which). The chain couples TRBV20-1 to TRBJ2-2; tentative D call: TRBD2 (6 bases). This sequence originates from a female donor who received the yellow fever vaccine. CDR3 sequence: CSARDLAENTGELFF. For the CDR3, the DNA is TGCAGTGCTAGAGATTTAGCGGAGAACACCGGGGAGCTGTTTTTT.